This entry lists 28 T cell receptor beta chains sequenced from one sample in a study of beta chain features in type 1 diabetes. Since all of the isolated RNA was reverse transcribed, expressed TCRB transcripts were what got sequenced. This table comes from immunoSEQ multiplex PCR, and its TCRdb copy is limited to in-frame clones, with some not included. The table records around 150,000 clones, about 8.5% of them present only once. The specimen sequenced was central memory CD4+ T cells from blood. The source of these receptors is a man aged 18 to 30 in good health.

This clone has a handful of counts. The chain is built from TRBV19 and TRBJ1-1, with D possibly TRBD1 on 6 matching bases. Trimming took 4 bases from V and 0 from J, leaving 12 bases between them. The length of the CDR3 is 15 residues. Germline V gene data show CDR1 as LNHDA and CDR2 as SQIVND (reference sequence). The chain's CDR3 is CASSRRQVMNTEAFF. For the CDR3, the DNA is TGTGCCAGTAGTAGACGACAGGTCATGAACACTGAAGCTTTCTTT. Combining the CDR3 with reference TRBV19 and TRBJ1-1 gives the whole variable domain DGGITQSPKYLFRKEGQNVTLSCEQNLNHDAMYWYRQDPGQGLRLIYYSQIVNDFQKGDIAEGYSVSREKKESFPLTVTSAQKNPTAFYLCASSRRQVMNTEAFFGQGTRLTVV.

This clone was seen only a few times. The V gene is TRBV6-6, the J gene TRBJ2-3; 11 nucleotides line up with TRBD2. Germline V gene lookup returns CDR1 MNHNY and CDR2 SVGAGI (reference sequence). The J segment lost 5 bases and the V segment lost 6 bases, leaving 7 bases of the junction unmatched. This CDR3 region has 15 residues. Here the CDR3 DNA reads TGTGCCAGCAGCCCAACTAGCGGGAGAGGAGATACGCAGTATTTT. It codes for CASSPTSGRGDTQYF.

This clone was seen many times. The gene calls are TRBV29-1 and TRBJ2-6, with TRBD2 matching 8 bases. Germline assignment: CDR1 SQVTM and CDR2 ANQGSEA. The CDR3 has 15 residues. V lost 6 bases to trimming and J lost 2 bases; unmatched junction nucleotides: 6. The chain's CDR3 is CSVKRGGTGANVLTF. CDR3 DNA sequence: TGCAGCGTAAAACGGGGGGGCACTGGGGCCAACGTCCTGACTTTC.

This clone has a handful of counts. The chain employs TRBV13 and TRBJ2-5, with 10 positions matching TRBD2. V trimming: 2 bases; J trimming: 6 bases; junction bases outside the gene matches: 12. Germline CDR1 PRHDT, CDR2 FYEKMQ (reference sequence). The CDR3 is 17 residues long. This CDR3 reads CASSLSGQRGGSKTQYF. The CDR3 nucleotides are TGTGCCAGCAGCTTATCCGGCCAGCGGGGGGGCTCGAAGACCCAGTACTTC.

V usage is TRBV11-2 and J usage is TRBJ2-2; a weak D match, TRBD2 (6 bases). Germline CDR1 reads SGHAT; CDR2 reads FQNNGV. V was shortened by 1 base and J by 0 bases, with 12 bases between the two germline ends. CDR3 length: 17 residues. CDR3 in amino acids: CASSLAAGSTNTGELFF. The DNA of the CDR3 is TGTGCCAGCAGCTTAGCGGCGGGAAGCACGAACACCGGGGAGCTGTTTTTT.

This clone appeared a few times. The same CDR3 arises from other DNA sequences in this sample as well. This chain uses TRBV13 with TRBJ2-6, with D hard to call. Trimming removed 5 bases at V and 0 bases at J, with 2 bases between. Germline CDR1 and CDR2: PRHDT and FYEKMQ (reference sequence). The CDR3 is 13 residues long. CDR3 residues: CASSRSGANVLTF. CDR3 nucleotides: TGTGCCAGCAGCCGCTCTGGGGCCAACGTCCTGACTTTC.

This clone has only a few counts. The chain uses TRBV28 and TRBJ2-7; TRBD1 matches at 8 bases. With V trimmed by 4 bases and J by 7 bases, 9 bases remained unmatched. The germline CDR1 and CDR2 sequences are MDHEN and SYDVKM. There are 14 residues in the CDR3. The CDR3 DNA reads TGTGCCAGCAGTTGGTCTGGCAGGGGGCAAGAGCAGTACTTC. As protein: CASSWSGRGQEQYF.

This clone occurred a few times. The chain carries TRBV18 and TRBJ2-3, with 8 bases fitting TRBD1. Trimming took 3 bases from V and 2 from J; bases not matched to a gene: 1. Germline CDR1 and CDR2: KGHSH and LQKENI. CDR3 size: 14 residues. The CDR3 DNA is TGTGCCAGCTCACCGACAGGGGTCACAGATACGCAGTATTTT. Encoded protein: CASSPTGVTDTQYF.

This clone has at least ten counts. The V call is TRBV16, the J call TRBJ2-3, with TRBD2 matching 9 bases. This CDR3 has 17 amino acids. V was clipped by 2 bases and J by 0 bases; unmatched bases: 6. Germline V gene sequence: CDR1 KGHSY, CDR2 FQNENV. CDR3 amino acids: CASSQGTSSPSTDTQYF. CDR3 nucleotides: TGTGCCAGCAGCCAAGGGACTAGCAGCCCTAGCACAGATACGCAGTATTTT.

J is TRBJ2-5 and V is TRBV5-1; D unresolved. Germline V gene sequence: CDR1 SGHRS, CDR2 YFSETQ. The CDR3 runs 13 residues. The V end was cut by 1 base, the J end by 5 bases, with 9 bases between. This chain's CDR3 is CASSLRQFETQYF. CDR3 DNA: TGCGCCAGCAGCTTGCGACAATTTGAGACCCAGTACTTC.

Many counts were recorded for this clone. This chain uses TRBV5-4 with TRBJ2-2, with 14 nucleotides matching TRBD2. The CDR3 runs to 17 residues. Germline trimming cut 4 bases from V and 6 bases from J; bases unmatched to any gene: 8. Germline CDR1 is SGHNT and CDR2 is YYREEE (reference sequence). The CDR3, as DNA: TGTGCCAGCAGCCCCGGGACTAGCGGGAGAGGCGCCGGGGAGCTGTTTTTT. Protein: CASSPGTSGRGAGELFF.

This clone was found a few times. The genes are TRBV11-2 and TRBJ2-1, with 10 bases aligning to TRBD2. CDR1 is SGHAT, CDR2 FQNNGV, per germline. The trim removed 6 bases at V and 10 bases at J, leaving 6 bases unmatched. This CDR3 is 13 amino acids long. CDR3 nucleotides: TGTGCCAGCAGGGAGGTAGCGGGGGGCGAGCAGTTCTTC. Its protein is CASREVAGGEQFF.

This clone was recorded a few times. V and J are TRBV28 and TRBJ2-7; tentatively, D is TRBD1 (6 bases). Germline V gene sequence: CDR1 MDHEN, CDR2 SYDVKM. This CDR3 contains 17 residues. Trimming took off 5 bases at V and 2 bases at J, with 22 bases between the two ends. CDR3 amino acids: CASSPRGRGIGTYEQYF. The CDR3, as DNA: TGTGCCAGCAGTCCCAGGGGCAGGGGAATCGGTACCTACGAGCAGTACTTC.

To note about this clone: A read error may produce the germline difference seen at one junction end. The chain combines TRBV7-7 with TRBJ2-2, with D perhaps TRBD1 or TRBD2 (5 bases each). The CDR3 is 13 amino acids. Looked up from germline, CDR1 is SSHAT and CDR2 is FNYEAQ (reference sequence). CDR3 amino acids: CASRLGETGELFF. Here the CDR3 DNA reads TGTGCTAGCAGATTAGGGGAGACCGGGGAGCTGTTTTTT.

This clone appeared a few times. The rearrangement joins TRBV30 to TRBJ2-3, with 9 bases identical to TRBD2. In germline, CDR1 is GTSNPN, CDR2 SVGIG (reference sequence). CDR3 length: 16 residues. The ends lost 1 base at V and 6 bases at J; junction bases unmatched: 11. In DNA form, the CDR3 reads TGTGCCTGGAGTGCGGGTGGCGGGGGGGCCGGGGATACGCAGTATTTT. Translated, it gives CAWSAGGGGAGDTQYF.

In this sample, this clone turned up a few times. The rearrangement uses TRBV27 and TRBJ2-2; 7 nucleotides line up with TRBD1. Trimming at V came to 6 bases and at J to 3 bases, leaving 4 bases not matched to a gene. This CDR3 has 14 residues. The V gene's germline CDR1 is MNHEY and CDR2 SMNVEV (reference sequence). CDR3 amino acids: CASRRDRDTGELFF. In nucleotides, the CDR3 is TGTGCCAGCAGACGGGACAGAGACACCGGGGAGCTGTTTTTT.

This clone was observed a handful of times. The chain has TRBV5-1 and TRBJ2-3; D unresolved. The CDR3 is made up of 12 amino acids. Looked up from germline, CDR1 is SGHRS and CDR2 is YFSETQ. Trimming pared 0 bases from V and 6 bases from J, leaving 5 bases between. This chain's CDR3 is CASSLERDTQYF. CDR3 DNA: TGCGCCAGCAGCTTGGAGAGGGATACGCAGTATTTT.

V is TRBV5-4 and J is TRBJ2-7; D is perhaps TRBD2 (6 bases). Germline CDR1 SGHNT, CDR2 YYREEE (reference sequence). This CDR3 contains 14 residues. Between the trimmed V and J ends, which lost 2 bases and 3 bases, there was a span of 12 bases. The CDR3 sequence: CASSLPSERYEQYF. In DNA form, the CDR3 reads TGTGCCAGCAGCTTACCTAGCGAACGCTACGAGCAGTACTTC.

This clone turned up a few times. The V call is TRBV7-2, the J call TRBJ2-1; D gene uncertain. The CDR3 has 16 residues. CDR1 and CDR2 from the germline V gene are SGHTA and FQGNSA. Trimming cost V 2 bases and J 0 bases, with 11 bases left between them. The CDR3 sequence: CASSLTRRLSYNEQFF. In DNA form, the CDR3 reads TGTGCCAGCAGCTTAACTCGGCGGCTCTCCTACAATGAGCAGTTCTTC.

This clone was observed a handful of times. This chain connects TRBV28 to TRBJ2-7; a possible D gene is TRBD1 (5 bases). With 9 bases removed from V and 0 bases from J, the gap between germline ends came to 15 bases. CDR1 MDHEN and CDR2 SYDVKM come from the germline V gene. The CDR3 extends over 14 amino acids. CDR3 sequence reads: CASGGHGSSYEQYF. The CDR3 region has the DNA TGTGCCAGTGGTGGACACGGAAGCTCCTACGAGCAGTACTTC.

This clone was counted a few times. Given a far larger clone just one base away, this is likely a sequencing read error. In DNA, the CDR3 is TGTGCCAGCAGCTGGACGGGACAGGGAATCTATGGCTACACCTTC. It translates to CASSWTGQGIYGYTF. This sequence joins TRBV5-6 and TRBJ1-2, with 9 bases fitting TRBD1. The CDR3 has 15 amino acids. V was clipped by 3 bases and J by 4 bases; unmatched bases: 7. The germline V gene encodes CDR1 SGHDT and CDR2 YYEEEE.

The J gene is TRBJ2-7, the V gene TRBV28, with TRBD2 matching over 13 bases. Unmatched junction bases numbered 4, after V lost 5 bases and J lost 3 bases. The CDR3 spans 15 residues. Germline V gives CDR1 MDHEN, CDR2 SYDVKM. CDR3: CASSPWTSGGYEQYF. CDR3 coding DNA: TGTGCCAGCAGTCCCTGGACTAGCGGGGGCTACGAGCAGTACTTC. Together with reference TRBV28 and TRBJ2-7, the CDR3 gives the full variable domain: DVKVTQSSRYLVKRTGEKVFLECVQDMDHENMFWYRQDPGLGLRLIYFSYDVKMKEKGDIPEGYSVSREKKERFSLILESASTNQTSMYLCASSPWTSGGYEQYFGPGTRLTVT.

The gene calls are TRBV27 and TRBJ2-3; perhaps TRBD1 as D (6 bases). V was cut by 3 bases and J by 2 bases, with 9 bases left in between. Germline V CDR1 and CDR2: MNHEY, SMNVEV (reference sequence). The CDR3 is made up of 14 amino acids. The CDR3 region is CASSFGQSTDTQYF. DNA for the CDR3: TGTGCCAGCAGTTTTGGACAGTCCACAGATACGCAGTATTTT.

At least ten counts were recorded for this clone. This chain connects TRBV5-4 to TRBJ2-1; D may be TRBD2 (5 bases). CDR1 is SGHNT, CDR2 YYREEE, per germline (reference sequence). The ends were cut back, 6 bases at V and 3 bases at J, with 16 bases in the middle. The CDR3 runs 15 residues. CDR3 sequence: CASKIRDRDYNEQFF. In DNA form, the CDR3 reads TGTGCCAGCAAAATCCGGGATCGCGACTACAATGAGCAGTTCTTC.

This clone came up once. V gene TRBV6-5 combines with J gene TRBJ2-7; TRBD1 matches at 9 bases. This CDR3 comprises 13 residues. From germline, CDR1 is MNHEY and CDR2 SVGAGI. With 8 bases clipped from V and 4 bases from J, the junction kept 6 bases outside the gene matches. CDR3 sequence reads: CASGQGRRYEQYF. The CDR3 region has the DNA TGTGCCAGCGGACAGGGGAGACGGTACGAGCAGTACTTC.

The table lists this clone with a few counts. In DNA form, the CDR3 reads TGTGCCAGCAGTTTTAACAGGGATATAGGCGAGCAGTACTTC. This gives the protein CASSFNRDIGEQYF. The chain is built from TRBV11-1 and TRBJ2-7; TRBD1 is a possible D gene (6 bases). This CDR3 has 14 residues. V shed 6 bases and J shed 6 bases, with 18 bases lying between them. Germline values: CDR1 SGHAT, CDR2 FQDESV (reference sequence).

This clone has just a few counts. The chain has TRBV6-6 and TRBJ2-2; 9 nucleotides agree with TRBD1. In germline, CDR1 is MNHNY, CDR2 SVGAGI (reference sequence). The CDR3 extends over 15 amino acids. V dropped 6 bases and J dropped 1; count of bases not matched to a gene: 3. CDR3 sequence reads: CASRDRGMNTGELFF. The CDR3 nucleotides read TGTGCCAGCAGGGACAGGGGAATGAACACCGGGGAGCTGTTTTTT.

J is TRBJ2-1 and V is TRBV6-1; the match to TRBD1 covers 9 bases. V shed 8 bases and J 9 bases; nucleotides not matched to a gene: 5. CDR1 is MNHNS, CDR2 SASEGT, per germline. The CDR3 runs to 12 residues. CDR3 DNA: TGTGCCAGCGTAGACAGGGGGAGTGAGCAGTTCTTC. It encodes CASVDRGSEQFF.